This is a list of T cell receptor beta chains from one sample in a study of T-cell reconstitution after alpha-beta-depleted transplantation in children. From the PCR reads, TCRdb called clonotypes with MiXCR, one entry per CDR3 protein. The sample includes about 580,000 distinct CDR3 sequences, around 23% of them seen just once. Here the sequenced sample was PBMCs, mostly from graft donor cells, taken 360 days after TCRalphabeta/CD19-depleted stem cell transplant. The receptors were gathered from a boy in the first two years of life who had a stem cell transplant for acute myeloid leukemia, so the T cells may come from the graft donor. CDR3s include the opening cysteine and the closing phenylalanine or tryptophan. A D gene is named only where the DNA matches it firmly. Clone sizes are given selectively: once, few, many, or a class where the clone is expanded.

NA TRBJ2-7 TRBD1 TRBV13 TGTGCCAGCAGCGCGGGACAGGGTAGGAACGAGCAGTACTTC CASSAGQGRNEQYF
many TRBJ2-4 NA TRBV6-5 TGTGCCAGCAGTTACTCGGGAGCTACTCTTTCAGAAAACATTCAGTACTTC CASSYSGATLSENIQYF
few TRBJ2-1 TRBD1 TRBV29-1 TGCAGCGTTGCCGCCGGACAGGGCGGGAATGAGCAGTTCTTC CSVAAGQGGNEQFF
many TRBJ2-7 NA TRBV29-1 TGCAGCGTTATCGGGTCCGACCGGCGTGCCTACGAGCAGTACTTC CSVIGSDRRAYEQYF
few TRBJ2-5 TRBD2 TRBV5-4 TGTGCCAGCAGCCGGGACGGGACCCTCGGGGGGGAGACCCAGTACTTC CASSRDGTLGGETQYF
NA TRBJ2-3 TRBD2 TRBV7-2 TGTGCCAGCAGAACTAGCGGGGGGGGTAGCACAGATACGCAGTATTTT CASRTSGGGSTDTQYF
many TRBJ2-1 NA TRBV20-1 TGCAGTGCTAGATCCCGGGGGAGCTCCTACAATGAGCAGTTCTTC CSARSRGSSYNEQFF
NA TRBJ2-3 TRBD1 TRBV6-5 TGTGCCAGCAGTTACCGCCGCCCGGGACAGGGGGCAGATACGCAGTATTTT CASSYRRPGQGADTQYF
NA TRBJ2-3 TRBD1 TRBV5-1 TGCGCCAGCAGCTCAGGACAGGGGAAGAATACGCAGTATTTT CASSSGQGKNTQYF
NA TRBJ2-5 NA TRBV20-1 TGCAGTCCGTCACAGGGTCCACGGGCCCAGTACTTC CSPSQGPRAQYF
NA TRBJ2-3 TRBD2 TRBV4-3 TGCGCCAGCAGCCCCCGAGACAGCGGGGGGGCCTATGGCACAGATACGCAGTATTTT CASSPRDSGGAYGTDTQYF
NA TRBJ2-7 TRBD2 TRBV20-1 TGCAGTGCTCGCGGGGGACCCAGCTCCTACGAGCAGTACTTC CSARGGPSSYEQYF
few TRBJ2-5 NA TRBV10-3 TGTGCCCAAGAGACCCAGTACTTC CAQETQYF
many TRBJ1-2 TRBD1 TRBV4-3 TGCGCCAGCAGCCAATGGGGGACAGCTCCCTACACCTTC CASSQWGTAPYTF
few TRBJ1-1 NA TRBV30 TGTGCCTGGGACCCGGGGGGTAACACTGAAGCTTTCTTT CAWDPGGNTEAFF
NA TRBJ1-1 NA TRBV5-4 TGTGCCAGCAGCTCCGGGGGGTTTAAGACTGAAGCTTTCTTT CASSSGGFKTEAFF
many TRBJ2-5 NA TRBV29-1 TGCAGCGTTGGCGTCTCCGTTGTAGGGACCCAGTACTTC CSVGVSVVGTQYF
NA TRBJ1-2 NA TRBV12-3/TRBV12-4 TGTGCCAGCAGTTCCCAGGGGAATCGGCATGGCTACACCTTC CASSSQGNRHGYTF
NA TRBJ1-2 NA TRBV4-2 TGTGCCAGCAGCCGGGACGCAGCTAACTATGGCTACACCTTC CASSRDAANYGYTF
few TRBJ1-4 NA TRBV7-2 TGTGCCAGCAGCCCCCAAACAGGGAATAACGAAAAACTGTTTTTT CASSPQTGNNEKLFF
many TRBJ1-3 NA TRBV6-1 TGTGCCAGTGCTTACAGGGAAGCTGGAAACACCATATATTTT CASAYREAGNTIYF
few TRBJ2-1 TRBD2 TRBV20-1 TGCAGTGCTAGGACTAGCGGGGGGGCTTGGAATGAGCAGTTCTTC CSARTSGGAWNEQFF
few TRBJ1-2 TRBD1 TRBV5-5 TGTGCCAGCAGCTTCCCGAGGACAGGGCCCTTCTATGGCTACACCTTC CASSFPRTGPFYGYTF
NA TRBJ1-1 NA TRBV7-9 TGTGCCAGCAGCTTTATGGACGGGAACACTGAAGCTTTCTTT CASSFMDGNTEAFF
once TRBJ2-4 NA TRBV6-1 TGTGCCAGCACCAAGGACGGCGGAGCCAAAAACATTCAGTACTTC CASTKDGGAKNIQYF
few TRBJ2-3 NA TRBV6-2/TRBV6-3 TGTGCCAGCAGTGTACGACCAGCAGGCACAGATACGCAGTATTTT CASSVRPAGTDTQYF
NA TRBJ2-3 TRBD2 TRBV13 TGTGCCAGCAGCTCGGCGGGGGGCCACACAGATACGCAGTATTTT CASSSAGGHTDTQYF